This T cell receptor beta chain appears in the sequencing data of a study of cytomegalovirus exposure and HLA in healthy donors. The CDR3 length is 15 residues. CDR1 is SNHLY and CDR2 is FYNNEI in the germline V gene. Trimming pared 7 bases from V and 2 bases from J, leaving 18 bases between. PCR amplification relied on 60 Vbeta primers (plus 13 Jbeta primers). Clones were sequenced by immunoSEQ multiplex PCR, and TCRdb holds only the in-frame ones, with some missing. The data show 55,000 to 65,000 clones, about 90% seen once. The specimen sequenced was PBMCs. This rearrangement joins TRBV2 to TRBJ2-7, with TRBD1 as a possible D gene (6 bases). This sequence was found in a man under 40 in good health and CMV-seropositive. In nucleotides, the CDR3 is TGTGCCAGCACAGTGAAGACAGGCGACCCCTACGAGCAGTACTTC. Protein product: CASTVKTGDPYEQYF. Filled out from reference TRBV2 and TRBJ2-7, the complete variable domain reads EPEVTQTPSHQVTQMGQEVILRCVPISNHLYFYWYRQILGQKVEFLVSFYNNEISEKSEIFDDQFSVERPDGSNFTLKIRSTKLEDSAMYFCASTVKTGDPYEQYFGPGTRLTVT.